This T cell receptor (beta chain) was sequenced during a study of shared clonotypes between healthy human individuals (TCRdb year 2020). Notes on the research overall: The cohort comprised a couple of women and a few men aged 18 to 49 years. The study deeply sequenced blood TCR repertoires of several healthy adults to estimate repertoire size and the extent of clonotype sharing between individuals. For each donor, CD4 naive and CD4 memory were each given three plates, CD8 naive was given two plates, and CD8 memory was given one plate. To increase sequencing depth and limit assay-specific biases, different laboratories used diverse techniques to prepare libraries and sequence TCR repertoires. Each donor's leukapheresis produced roughly between about 0.9 and 9.5 billion PBMCs.

Notes on this clone: What this receptor recognizes is not known. Per-base quality was not reported, and no clone a single base away is much larger than it.

Using the deep immunoSEQ assay, TCR CDR3 regions were amplified from genomic DNA by multiplex PCR. Extracted genomic DNA from each cell subset was spread evenly across all wells of several immunoSEQ 96-well plates, with each plate serving as a replicate. For sorted subsets, roughly 200 ng of genomic DNA, equivalent to some 30,000 T cell genomes, went into each replicate PCR. The purified libraries were quantified using a Qubit 3.0 fluorometer, sized with a Bioanalyzer 2100, and then quantified again using the KAPA Library Quantification kit. A separate single-read 150-cycle Illumina NextSeq 550 flow cell was used to sequence each immunoSEQ 96-well plate. The original pipeline was this. Because the immunoSEQ output included only junctional sequences and no quality scores, the filtering could not be the same as the filtering used for full-length reads. Sequences were annotated with PyIR, a Python wrapper for IgBLAST v1.9, using IMGT germline references to assign V/J genes and CDR3. Reads with weak V/J assignments (E-value above 1e-6), missing CDR3, stop codons, out-of-frame junctions, or ambiguous translated residues were removed. V3J clonotypes were defined by identical inferred V gene, J gene, and CDR3 amino acid sequence. Percentage overlap between repertoires was calculated by dividing the number of shared unique clonotypes by the size of the smaller repertoire. Richness of each repertoire was evaluated using RTK rarefaction, the Chao1 estimator, and Recon v2.1 estimates of unobserved clonotypes. Generation probabilities were computed with OLGA for all TCRbeta clonotypes obtained by the gDNA method from several donors. TCRdb limited this immuneACCESS table to in-frame rearrangements with V and J called. A share of clones is missing; checked studies link under half to unresolved V genes, and the rest is unexplained. The DNA gave D and trimming, while V, J and clone size come from that table. This sample is represented by hundreds of thousands of clones; approximately 95% of them were singletons. Of the sample, over 0.095% is held by the ten largest clones.

CDR1 and CDR2 (ENHRY, SYGVKD) derive from the germline V gene. Trimming costs V 6 bases and J 5 bases, and their ends lie 13 bases apart. Its CDR3 holds 14 amino acids, cysteine through phenylalanine. Only CDR3 DNA remains: 42 bases, in frame from the first base. The paper's findings and limits, for the study overall: Even with the large sequencing depth, rarefaction of the sorted-subset datasets indicated that sequencing was incomplete. Sampling was restricted to blood, and TCR repertoires in tissue are likely to differ from TCR repertoires in blood. Compared with non-shared clonotypes, the clonotypes found in all four sorted-subset donors had higher generation probabilities. Because the study included only a small number of donors, the genetic and exposure-history diversity represented was limited. Naive subsets generally had larger estimated clonotype richness than memory subsets. Across a handful of donors, about 4.5% of naive CD4, over 3% of naive CD8, 2.3% of memory CD4, and approximately 0.4% of memory CD8 clonotypes were shared. Based on pairwise subsampling, the degree of clonotype sharing among donors was expected to be affected by sequencing depth.

CD8 naive samples were obtained by positive selection for CCR7 among CD45RO-negative cells, yielding a CD45RA+CCR7+ population from which TemRA cells were excluded. The donors were healthy, HIV-negative adults with no recently reported acute infections or vaccinations. All donors were Caucasian adults living in Nashville, Tennessee, USA. After blood collection by leukapheresis, PBMCs were isolated using Ficoll-Histopaque density gradient centrifugation and then cryopreserved in the vapor phase of liquid nitrogen. Analytical flow cytometry was used to check the purity and quantity of each magnetically sorted T cell population. Each sorted fraction had its genomic DNA isolated and then quantified by UV absorbance on a Nanodrop 2000c.

The chain is assembled from TRBV10-3 and TRBJ2-2, and possibly TRBD1, on 5 matching bases. Sequenced sample: naive CD8+ T cells sorted from blood. The cell subset or site label on this specimen signifies: CD45RA+CCR7+. This sequence was found in a woman aged 30 to 39 in good health. For the CDR3, the sequence is CAIRDPAGTGELFF. The DNA reads as follows: TGTGCCATCAGGGATCCCGCAGGGACCGGGGAGCTGTTTTTT.